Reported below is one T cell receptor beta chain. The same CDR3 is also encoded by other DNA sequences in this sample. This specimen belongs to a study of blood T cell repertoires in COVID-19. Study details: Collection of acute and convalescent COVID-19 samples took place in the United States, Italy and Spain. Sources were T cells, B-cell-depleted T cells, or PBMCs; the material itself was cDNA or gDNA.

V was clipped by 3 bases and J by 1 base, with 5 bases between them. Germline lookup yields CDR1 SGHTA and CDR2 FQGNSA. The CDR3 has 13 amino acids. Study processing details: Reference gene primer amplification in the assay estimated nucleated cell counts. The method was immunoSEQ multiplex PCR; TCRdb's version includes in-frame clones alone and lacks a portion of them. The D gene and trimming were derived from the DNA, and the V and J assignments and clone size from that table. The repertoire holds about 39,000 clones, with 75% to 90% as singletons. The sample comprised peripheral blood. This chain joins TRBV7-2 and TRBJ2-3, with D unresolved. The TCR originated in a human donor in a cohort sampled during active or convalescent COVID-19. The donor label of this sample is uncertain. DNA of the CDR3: TGTGCCAGCAGCTTTCAGGGCACAGATACGCAGTATTTT. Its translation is CASSFQGTDTQYF. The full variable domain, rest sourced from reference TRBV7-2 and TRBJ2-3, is GAGVSQSPSNKVTEKGKDVELRCDPISGHTALYWYRQSLGQGLEFLIYFQGNSAPDKSGLPSDRFSAERTGGSVSTLTIQRTQQEDSAVYLCASSFQGTDTQYFGPGTRLTVL.